Following are 18 T cell receptor beta chains from one sample sequenced in a study of cytomegalovirus exposure and HLA in healthy donors. Some clones are missing from TCRdb's copy, which holds only in-frame ones; the method was immunoSEQ multiplex PCR. The sample consists of more than 300,000 clones, 80% to 90% of them appearing once. The sequenced material came from PBMCs. Receptors were obtained from a woman aged 18-29 years in good health and CMV-seronegative.

The chain joins TRBV7-2 to TRBJ2-7; D ambiguous. This CDR3 has 13 residues. Trimming took 5 bases from V and 1 from J, leaving 9 bases between them. Germline V gene sequence: CDR1 SGHTA, CDR2 FQGNSA. CDR3 loop: CASSSTGSYEQYF. The CDR3 nucleotides are TGTGCCAGCAGCAGCACTGGTTCCTACGAGCAGTACTTC. Complete variable domain (other parts from reference TRBV7-2 and TRBJ2-7): GAGVSQSPSNKVTEKGKDVELRCDPISGHTALYWYRQSLGQGLEFLIYFQGNSAPDKSGLPSDRFSAERTGGSVSTLTIQRTQQEDSAVYLCASSSTGSYEQYFGPGTRLTVT.

V usage is TRBV13 and J usage is TRBJ2-5; D gene uncertain. Germline V gene sequence: CDR1 PRHDT, CDR2 FYEKMQ (reference sequence). The CDR3 covers 12 residues. Deletions cut 2 bases from V and 4 bases from J, with 5 bases between. CDR3 in DNA: TGTGCCAGCAGCTTAAATCTAGAGACCCAGTACTTC. Translation: CASSLNLETQYF.

This chain uses TRBV9 with TRBJ2-7, with D tentatively TRBD1 (6 bases). CDR1 is SGDLS and CDR2 is YYNGEE in the germline V gene. This CDR3 contains 12 residues. Trimming left V 3 bases short and J 6 bases short, with 10 bases between. CDR3 DNA: TGTGCCAGCAGCGGCCTCAGGGGCGAGCAGTACTTC. This codes for CASSGLRGEQYF.

This clone was seen more than once but under ten times. This rearrangement joins TRBV5-3 to TRBJ1-1; D gene uncertain. TRBV5-3 is flagged as an ORF with uncertain function. The CDR3 extends over 11 amino acids. Between the trimmed V and J ends, which lost 0 bases and 11 bases, there was a span of 8 bases. CDR3 in amino acids: CARSLGPVAFF. The CDR3 nucleotides are TGTGCCAGAAGCTTGGGTCCTGTCGCTTTCTTT.

J is TRBJ2-3 and V is TRBV9, with 10 positions matching TRBD2. The V gene's germline CDR1 is SGDLS and CDR2 YYNGEE. The CDR3 runs to 15 residues. The J segment lost 6 bases and the V segment lost 3 bases, leaving 7 bases of the junction unmatched. DNA for the CDR3: TGTGCCAGCAGCGCGACCGGGACTAGCGTGGATACGCAGTATTTT. It codes for CASSATGTSVDTQYF.

The chain is built from TRBV11-3 and TRBJ2-7; 9 bases agree with TRBD1. The trim removed 5 bases at V and 1 base at J, leaving 6 bases unmatched. The CDR3 consists of 15 residues. Germline CDR1 reads SGHNT; CDR2 reads YENEEA. Here the CDR3 DNA reads TGTGCCAGCAGCCTATTTGGGACAGGGTCCTACGAGCAGTACTTC. Amino acids: CASSLFGTGSYEQYF.

The rearrangement links TRBV5-1 to TRBJ2-2; D not resolved. The CDR3 has 13 residues. The V end was cut by 4 bases, the J end by 5 bases, with 9 bases between. Germline loops: CDR1 SGHRS, CDR2 YFSETQ. The CDR3, as DNA: TGCGCCAGCAGCGACGAGGATACCGGGGAGCTGTTTTTT. This sequence encodes CASSDEDTGELFF.

Of note for this clone: The identical CDR3 is also encoded by other nucleotide sequences in the sample. The V call is TRBV11-3, the J call TRBJ2-7; 7 positions match TRBD2. This CDR3 comprises 14 residues. V lost 1 base, J lost 0 bases, and 0 bases stayed unmatched. CDR1 SGHNT and CDR2 YENEEA come from the germline V gene. The chain's CDR3 is CASSLGGSSYEQYF. The DNA of the CDR3 is TGTGCCAGCAGCTTAGGCGGGAGCTCCTACGAGCAGTACTTC.

The chain joins TRBV7-2 to TRBJ2-1, with 10 bases identical to TRBD2. This CDR3 is built from 16 residues. Germline-derived CDR1 and CDR2 are SGHTA and FQGNSA. V lost 5 bases, J lost 7 bases, and 11 bases stayed unmatched. The CDR3 is CASSPRAGGPLNEQFF. The CDR3 nucleotides are TGTGCCAGCAGCCCCAGAGCGGGAGGGCCTTTGAATGAGCAGTTCTTC.

This clone was seen a single time. The gene calls are TRBV5-5 and TRBJ1-5; possible D gene TRBD1, 5 bases. This CDR3 has 15 amino acids. Trimming cost V 1 base and J 9 bases, with 17 bases left between them. Per the germline V gene, CDR1 is SGHKS and CDR2 is YYEKEE (reference sequence). CDR3 DNA: TGTGCCAGCAGCTTGACCGACAGCCAATTACGGCCCCAGCATTTT. Amino acid sequence: CASSLTDSQLRPQHF.

The rearrangement links TRBV27 to TRBJ2-1, with 10 bases that match TRBD2. CDR1 MNHEY and CDR2 SMNVEV come from the germline V gene (reference sequence). The CDR3 spans 16 residues. The V and J ends lost 6 bases and 7 bases, in that order; junction bases with no gene match: 12. CDR3 bases: TGTGCCAGCAGGAACCCAGCGGGAGGGAAGGGGAATGAGCAGTTCTTC. Its protein is CASRNPAGGKGNEQFF.

The chain combines TRBV19 with TRBJ2-3; tentative D call: TRBD2 (6 bases). Germline CDR1 is LNHDA and CDR2 is SQIVND (reference sequence). The CDR3 loop spans 15 amino acids. Trimming stripped 5 bases from V and 2 bases from J, with 14 bases between. CDR3 in DNA: TGTGCCAGTAGTTGGGGGGACCCACTCACAGATACGCAGTATTTT. Encoded protein: CASSWGDPLTDTQYF.

This clone came up once. The chain links TRBV18 to TRBJ1-5; no definite D call. The V and J ends lost 2 bases and 5 bases respectively, with 10 bases between them. The CDR3 has 14 residues. CDR1 and CDR2 (germline): KGHSH, LQKENI. The CDR3: CASSPGVSDQPQHF. The CDR3 nucleotides read TGTGCCAGCTCACCAGGTGTTTCGGATCAGCCCCAGCATTTT.

This clone was detected only once. V and J are TRBV2 and TRBJ2-7; D is uncertain. V was trimmed by 2 bases and J by 5 bases, leaving 10 bases between them. The CDR3 contains 13 residues. Germline V gives CDR1 SNHLY, CDR2 FYNNEI. The CDR3 DNA follows: TGTGCCAGCAGTGAAAACGCAGGTAACGAGCAGTACTTC. Translating gives CASSENAGNEQYF. Supplemented by reference TRBV2 and TRBJ2-7, the full variable domain reads EPEVTQTPSHQVTQMGQEVILRCVPISNHLYFYWYRQILGQKVEFLVSFYNNEISEKSEIFDDQFSVERPDGSNFTLKIRSTKLEDSAMYFCASSENAGNEQYFGPGTRLTVT.

A single count supports this clone. The J gene is TRBJ1-3, the V gene TRBV2; TRBD1 is a possible D gene (5 bases). V gave up 6 bases and J gave up 2 bases, with 17 bases separating them. This CDR3 has 16 residues. The germline CDR1 and CDR2 sequences are SNHLY and FYNNEI. CDR3 residues: CASRNRGGRAGNTIYF. The DNA of the CDR3 is TGTGCCAGCAGGAACCGCGGGGGGAGGGCTGGAAACACCATATATTTT.

The genes are TRBV5-4 and TRBJ2-7; 7 bases map to TRBD2. Germline CDR1 reads SGHNT; CDR2 reads YYREEE (reference sequence). CDR3 length: 14 amino acids. The trim removed 0 bases at V and 4 bases at J, leaving 4 bases unmatched. In DNA, the CDR3 is TGTGCCAGCAGCTTGGGGACTAGTTCGTACGAGCAGTACTTC. Protein product: CASSLGTSSYEQYF.

The J gene is TRBJ2-3, the V gene TRBV28, with a weak D call TRBD1 (5 bases). V lost 4 bases and J 0 bases, leaving 11 bases between the germline ends. There are 15 residues in the CDR3. Germline loops: CDR1 MDHEN, CDR2 SYDVKM. Written as DNA, the CDR3 is TGTGCCAGCAGTTCCCCGCAGGGTAGCACAGATACGCAGTATTTT. This codes for CASSSPQGSTDTQYF.

The chain employs TRBV7-3 and TRBJ2-7, with TRBD2 matching over 8 bases. V was pared by 11 bases and J by 5 bases, with 11 bases of the junction left unmatched. The CDR3 totals 13 residues. Germline CDR1 SGHTA, CDR2 FQGTGA. DNA of the CDR3: TGTGCCCCTAGCCTTAGCGGGGACGACGAGCAGTACTTC. This translates into CAPSLSGDDEQYF.